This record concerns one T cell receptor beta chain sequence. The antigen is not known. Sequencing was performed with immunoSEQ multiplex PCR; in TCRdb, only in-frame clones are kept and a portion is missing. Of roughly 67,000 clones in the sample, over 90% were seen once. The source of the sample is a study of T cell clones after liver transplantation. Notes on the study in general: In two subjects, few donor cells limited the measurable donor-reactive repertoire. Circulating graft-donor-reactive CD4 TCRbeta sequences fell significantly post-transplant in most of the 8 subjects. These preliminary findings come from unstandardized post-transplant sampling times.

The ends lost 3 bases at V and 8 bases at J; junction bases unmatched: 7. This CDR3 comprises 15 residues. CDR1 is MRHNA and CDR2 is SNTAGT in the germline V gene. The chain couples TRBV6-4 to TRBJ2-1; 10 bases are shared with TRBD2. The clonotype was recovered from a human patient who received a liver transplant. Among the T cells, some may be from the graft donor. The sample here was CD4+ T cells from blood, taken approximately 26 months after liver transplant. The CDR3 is CASSEASGSLHEQFF. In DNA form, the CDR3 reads TGTGCCAGCAGTGAGGCTAGCGGGAGTCTACATGAGCAGTTCTTC.